This TCR beta chain was retrieved from a study of blood T cell repertoires in COVID-19. About the study: The cDNA or gDNA used as material had been derived from T cells, B-cell-depleted T cells, or PBMCs.

Data came from immunoSEQ multiplex PCR; TCRdb stores just in-frame clones and leaves some out. The sample yields about 73,000 clones, nearly 90% seen once. Germline CDR1 and CDR2: MNHEY and SVGAGI. Trimming shortened V by 6 bases and J by 8 bases, and 19 bases separated the two germline ends. The CDR3 is made up of 14 amino acids. This receptor was obtained from an elderly man with acute or convalescent COVID-19. The chain couples TRBV6-5 to TRBJ1-2; D ambiguous. The sequenced material came from peripheral blood. The CDR3 DNA reads as TGTGCCAGCAGCGCTATTCCCGGACTGTCAGGCTACACCTTC. Residues: CASSAIPGLSGYTF.